Listed below are T cell receptor beta chains from one sample, sequenced in a study of control samples from healthy donors and cancer patients. Sequencing was performed with immunoSEQ multiplex PCR; in TCRdb, only in-frame clones are kept and a portion is missing. Of 120,000 or so clones in the sample, roughly 90% were seen once. Material: PBMCs. The receptors were gathered from a woman aged 55-69 years with lung cancer. CDR3s include the opening cysteine and the closing phenylalanine or tryptophan. The order of the fields is clone size, D gene, V gene, J gene, CDR3 protein, CDR3 DNA. D genes are given only for firm matches. Size is omitted from some rows. Given values are once, few, many or a class for expanded clones.

-	TRBD1	TRBV29-1	TRBJ1-4	CSVGNGQGANEKLFF	TGCAGCGTTGGAAATGGACAGGGGGCTAATGAAAAACTGTTTTTT
-	-	TRBV6-2/TRBV6-3	TRBJ2-5	CASSHWDSTGGTQYF	TGTGCCAGCAGCCACTGGGACTCGACTGGGGGGACCCAGTACTTC
-	-	TRBV21-1	TRBJ1-5	CASSIGQGVFYSNQPQHF	TGTGCCAGCAGCATCGGGCAGGGGGTGTTCTATAGCAATCAGCCCCAGCATTTT
once	-	TRBV6-6	TRBJ2-3	CASIRGAIGTDTQYF	TGTGCCAGCATCAGGGGAGCAATCGGCACAGATACGCAGTATTTT
-	-	TRBV10-3	TRBJ2-3	CAISEPGPDTQYF	TGTGCCATCAGTGAACCTGGCCCAGATACGCAGTATTTT
-	TRBD1	TRBV19	TRBJ1-4	CASRKTGSTNEKLFF	TGTGCCAGTAGGAAGACAGGGTCAACTAATGAAAAACTGTTTTTT
few	-	TRBV29-1	TRBJ2-3	CSVEEQEGGTDTQYF	TGCAGCGTTGAAGAACAGGAAGGGGGCACAGATACGCAGTATTTT
-	TRBD1	TRBV5-1	TRBJ1-2	CASREGAQSYGYTF	TGCGCCAGCAGGGAGGGGGCGCAGAGCTATGGCTACACCTTC
-	TRBD1	TRBV7-2	TRBJ2-7	CASSHQGGQGAREQYF	TGTGCCAGCAGCCACCAAGGAGGACAGGGGGCGAGAGAGCAGTACTTC
-	TRBD1	TRBV6-5	TRBJ2-3	CASRPAGQADTQYF	TGTGCCAGCAGGCCGGCGGGACAGGCAGATACGCAGTATTTT
-	TRBD1	TRBV29-1	TRBJ1-1	CSVDTGANTEAFF	TGCAGCGTTGATACAGGGGCGAACACTGAAGCTTTCTTT
once	TRBD1	TRBV9	TRBJ1-6	CASSPGQGDSSPLHF	TGTGCCAGCAGCCCGGGACAGGGGGATAGTTCACCCCTCCACTTT
-	TRBD2	TRBV9	TRBJ2-3	CASSVAPPGGRDTQYF	TGTGCCAGCAGCGTAGCCCCTCCGGGGGGGAGGGATACGCAGTATTTT
-	-	TRBV11-3	TRBJ2-3	CASSLDHLDTQYF	TGTGCCAGCAGCTTGGACCATCTGGATACGCAGTATTTT
-	TRBD2	TRBV5-6	TRBJ2-7	CASSRKTSVNYEQYF	TGTGCCAGCAGCCGCAAGACTAGCGTAAACTACGAGCAGTACTTC
few	TRBD2	TRBV5-1	TRBJ2-7	CASSPWTSGGANEQYF	TGCGCCAGCAGCCCGTGGACTAGCGGGGGGGCAAACGAGCAGTACTTC
-	-	TRBV6-5	TRBJ1-2	CASRDGLDWGYTF	TGTGCCAGCAGGGACGGGCTTGACTGGGGCTACACCTTC
-	TRBD1	TRBV5-5	TRBJ1-5	CASSLMGQGGNQPQHF	TGTGCCAGCAGCTTGATGGGCCAGGGGGGCAATCAGCCCCAGCATTTT
few	-	TRBV3-1/TRBV3-2	TRBJ1-1	CASSQDWGNTEAFF	TGTGCCAGCAGCCAAGATTGGGGTAACACTGAAGCTTTCTTT
-	-	TRBV28	TRBJ1-1	CASSLQETEAFF	TGTGCCAGCAGTTTACAGGAGACTGAAGCTTTCTTT
-	-	TRBV12-3/TRBV12-4	TRBJ1-1	CASSFRNTEAFF	TGTGCCAGCAGTTTCAGGAACACTGAAGCTTTCTTT
-	TRBD2	TRBV11-3	TRBJ2-1	CASSAGTSGSYNEQFF	TGTGCCAGCAGCGCCGGGACTAGCGGCTCCTACAATGAGCAGTTCTTC
-	-	TRBV12-3/TRBV12-4	TRBJ2-2	CASRSTGTGELFF	TGTGCCAGCAGGTCTACAGGGACCGGGGAGCTGTTTTTT
-	-	TRBV6-1	TRBJ1-1	CASSELYGEAFF	TGTGCCAGCAGTGAATTGTACGGTGAAGCTTTCTTT
-	-	TRBV6-5	TRBJ1-5	CASSSGGGNQPQHF	TGTGCCAGCAGCAGCGGAGGGGGCAATCAGCCCCAGCATTTT
-	TRBD2	TRBV11-3	TRBJ2-1	CASSPDGLAGLREQFF	TGTGCCAGCAGCCCTGACGGACTAGCGGGCCTACGTGAGCAGTTCTTC
-	TRBD2	TRBV18	TRBJ2-5	CASSPQRPGLAGVETQYF	TGTGCCAGCTCACCACAAAGGCCGGGACTAGCGGGGGTGGAGACCCAGTACTTC
-	-	TRBV28	TRBJ1-2	CASSPGDWGYTF	TGTGCCAGCAGTCCTGGGGATTGGGGCTACACCTTC
-	-	TRBV4-2	TRBJ2-7	CASSQTTGGIKDEQYF	TGTGCCAGCAGCCAGACTACGGGGGGCATCAAGGACGAGCAGTACTTC
-	-	TRBV12-5	TRBJ2-1	CASGFLNEQFF	TGTGCTAGTGGTTTTCTCAATGAGCAGTTCTTC
once	-	TRBV10-3	TRBJ1-4	CAISMEPSGSGELFF	TGTGCCATCAGCATGGAACCCTCGGGGTCTGGGGAACTGTTTTTT
-	-	TRBV3-1/TRBV3-2	TRBJ1-1	CASSSHQGGTEAFF	TGTGCCAGCAGCTCTCACCAGGGTGGCACTGAAGCTTTCTTT
-	TRBD2	TRBV5-1	TRBJ2-2	CASSLASAGGPDTGELFF	TGCGCCAGCAGCTTGGCCTCAGCGGGAGGGCCGGACACCGGGGAGCTGTTTTTT
-	TRBD1	TRBV10-3	TRBJ2-2	CAIRSGQGGGELFF	TGTGCCATCAGGTCGGGACAGGGAGGCGGGGAGCTGTTTTTT
once	-	TRBV6-1	TRBJ1-5	CASSEGGNLNQPQHF	TGTGCCAGCAGTGAAGGGGGGAACTTGAATCAGCCCCAGCATTTT
-	-	TRBV6-5	TRBJ1-3	CASSLGNTIYF	TGTGCCAGCAGTTTAGGAAACACCATATATTTT
once	TRBD1	TRBV3-1/TRBV3-2	TRBJ2-7	CASSHPDRGYEQYF	TGTGCCAGCAGCCATCCGGACAGGGGGTACGAGCAGTACTTC
once	-	TRBV5-1	TRBJ2-2	CASSFFNTGELFF	TGCGCCAGCAGCTTCTTTAACACCGGGGAGCTGTTTTTT
-	-	TRBV5-4	TRBJ2-1	CASSPAWGNEQFF	TGTGCCAGCAGCCCTGCCTGGGGGAATGAGCAGTTCTTC
once	-	TRBV11-3	TRBJ2-1	CASSQGWGSYNEQFF	TGTGCCAGCAGTCAGGGCTGGGGCTCCTACAATGAGCAGTTCTTC
-	-	TRBV25-1	TRBJ1-1	CASSNSDGNTEAFF	TGTGCCAGCAGTAATTCAGATGGGAACACTGAAGCTTTCTTT
-	TRBD1	TRBV7-2	TRBJ1-1	CASSLDSGRGPGTEAFF	TGTGCCAGCAGCTTAGATTCGGGCAGGGGGCCTGGGACTGAAGCTTTCTTT
-	-	TRBV7-6	TRBJ2-1	CASSLVGGLDYNEQFF	TGTGCCAGCAGCTTAGTTGGGGGTCTAGACTACAATGAGCAGTTCTTC
-	-	TRBV2	TRBJ1-6	CASRDGTQYYSYNSPLHF	TGTGCCAGCAGAGACGGGACCCAATACTACTCCTATAATTCACCCCTCCACTTT
-	-	TRBV2	TRBJ2-7	CASSDAGQGGSYEQYF	TGTGCCAGCAGTGATGCGGGCCAGGGGGGCTCCTACGAGCAGTACTTC
once	TRBD2	TRBV13	TRBJ2-3	CASSLGLAGGNTDTQYF	TGTGCCAGCAGCTTAGGACTAGCGGGGGGTAACACAGATACGCAGTATTTT